In this sample, the clone carrying this TCR beta chain turned up a few times. This sample is part of a study of blood T cell repertoires in COVID-19. Background on the study: The United States, Italy and Spain supplied acute and convalescent COVID-19 samples.

Seattle's cohort entered during active infection and was followed longitudinally. The method was immunoSEQ multiplex PCR; TCRdb's version includes in-frame clones alone and lacks a portion of them. This table holds hundreds of thousands of clones, 85% to 90% found once. V trimming: 1 base; J trimming: 6 bases; junction bases outside the gene matches: 6. Per germline, CDR1 SNHLY and CDR2 FYNNEI. This CDR3 region has 16 residues. This sequence joins TRBV2 and TRBJ1-6, with 7 bases lining up with TRBD1. The clonotype comes from a woman aged 35 to 49 with COVID-19, enrolled during active disease. The sequenced sample consisted of peripheral blood. CDR3 bases: TGTGCCAGCAGTGAAGAGGGCGACAGGGCTAATTCACCCCTCCACTTT. Protein: CASSEEGDRANSPLHF.